The 31 T cell receptor beta chains in this list originate from one sample, sequenced in a study of cytomegalovirus exposure and HLA in healthy donors (TCRdb year 2017). Receptor amplification or capture employed the immunoSEQ multiplex PCR assay. A mixture of 60 forward primers for TCR Vbeta segments and 13 reverse primers for TCR Jbeta segments was used in the multiplex PCR. TCRdb obtained this table from immuneACCESS and retained in-frame rearrangements with V and J assigned. These tables miss some clones; where compared with another copy, unresolved V genes account for less than half of the shortfall, and the remainder is unexplained. In this sample the table shows under 300,000 clones, roughly 89% of which occur a single time. 3.5% to 4% of the sample belongs to the ten largest clones. Sequencing was done on a sample of PBMCs. The receptors were gathered from a man aged 35 to 55 in good health and CMV-seropositive.

The rearrangement links TRBV9 to TRBJ2-7; possible D gene TRBD2, 6 bases. The CDR3 totals 15 residues. Trimming pared 0 bases from V and 3 bases from J, leaving 13 bases between. Looked up from germline, CDR1 is SGDLS and CDR2 is YYNGEE. CDR3 loop: CASSVGGGGFYEQYF. CDR3 bases: TGTGCCAGCAGCGTAGGAGGAGGAGGGTTCTACGAGCAGTACTTC.

The V call is TRBV29-1, the J call TRBJ1-2; D ambiguous. The germline gives CDR1 SQVTM, CDR2 ANQGSEA. The CDR3 extends over 17 amino acids. Trimming took off 0 bases at V and 0 bases at J, with 17 bases between the two ends. CDR3 in amino acids: CSVEDRGGDTSNYGYTF. Here the CDR3 DNA reads TGCAGCGTTGAAGATCGTGGAGGCGACACTTCTAACTATGGCTACACCTTC.

The chain combines TRBV7-2 with TRBJ2-1; 15 nucleotides agree with TRBD2. V shed 5 bases and J 1 base; nucleotides not matched to a gene: 9. The CDR3 runs to 19 residues. Germline CDR1 and CDR2: SGHTA and FQGNSA. CDR3 sequence reads: CASSLWTSGRDGSYNEQFF. The CDR3, as DNA: TGTGCCAGCAGCCTATGGACTAGCGGGAGGGATGGGTCCTACAATGAGCAGTTCTTC.

This clone was seen a few times. J is TRBJ2-7 and V is TRBV2; 10 nucleotides match TRBD2. The CDR3 has 15 amino acids. In germline, CDR1 is SNHLY, CDR2 FYNNEI. After removal of 5 bases from V and 5 bases from J, the junction contained 9 bases not matched to a gene. CDR3 amino acids: CASSKLLAGKDEQYF. The CDR3 DNA reads as TGTGCCAGCAGTAAACTACTAGCGGGGAAGGACGAGCAGTACTTC.

This clone was found once. The genes are TRBV19 and TRBJ2-2, with 15 bases aligning to TRBD2. Looked up from germline, CDR1 is LNHDA and CDR2 is SQIVND (reference sequence). V dropped 5 bases and J dropped 1; count of bases not matched to a gene: 2. This CDR3 region has 17 residues. The CDR3 loop is CASSSGLAGGNTGELFF. The DNA for the CDR3 is TGTGCCAGTAGTTCGGGACTAGCGGGAGGGAACACCGGGGAGCTGTTTTTT. The entire variable domain, with the rest obtained from reference TRBV19 and TRBJ2-2, is as follows: DGGITQSPKYLFRKEGQNVTLSCEQNLNHDAMYWYRQDPGQGLRLIYYSQIVNDFQKGDIAEGYSVSREKKESFPLTVTSAQKNPTAFYLCASSSGLAGGNTGELFFGEGSRLTVL.

The J gene is TRBJ2-7, the V gene TRBV2; TRBD1 matches 8 bases. The V segment lost 8 bases and the J segment 7 bases; nucleotides outside the gene matches: 7. CDR1 is SNHLY and CDR2 is FYNNEI in the germline V gene. The length of the CDR3 is 12 residues. CDR3 loop: CASGQGPGEQYF. The CDR3 DNA sequence: TGTGCCAGCGGACAGGGCCCAGGGGAGCAGTACTTC.

J is TRBJ2-7 and V is TRBV27, with D perhaps TRBD1 (7 bases). The CDR3 is 15 residues long. Trimming pared 3 bases from V and 0 bases from J, leaving 12 bases between. The germline gives CDR1 MNHEY, CDR2 SMNVEV (reference sequence). The CDR3 sequence is CASSFSGGYSYEQYF. Written as DNA, the CDR3 is TGTGCCAGCAGTTTTTCAGGGGGGTACTCCTACGAGCAGTACTTC.

This chain uses TRBV6-1 with TRBJ1-4; no reliable D call. Germline V gene data show CDR1 as MNHNS and CDR2 as SASEGT. The CDR3 contains 15 residues. Trimming took off 8 bases at V and 8 bases at J, with 21 bases between the two ends. In DNA form, the CDR3 reads TGTGCCAGCCTGCCCACCGCCCCGGGTGAAGAAAAACTGTTTTTT. Amino acids: CASLPTAPGEEKLFF.

The J gene is TRBJ2-3, the V gene TRBV5-1, with TRBD2 identical over 9 bases. Germline V gives CDR1 SGHRS, CDR2 YFSETQ. There are 14 residues in the CDR3. The trim removed 4 bases at V and 5 bases at J, leaving 5 bases unmatched. CDR3 sequence: CASSGGRVIDTQYF. CDR3 DNA sequence: TGCGCCAGCAGCGGCGGGAGGGTAATAGATACGCAGTATTTT.

The chain is built from TRBV6-1 and TRBJ2-7; 7 positions agree with TRBD1. The CDR3 runs to 15 residues. The trim removed 3 bases at V and 0 bases at J, leaving 5 bases unmatched. Germline CDR1 is MNHNS and CDR2 is SASEGT. This CDR3 is CASSDPTGSSYEQYF. CDR3 DNA sequence: TGTGCCAGCAGTGACCCGACAGGGAGCTCCTACGAGCAGTACTTC.

In regard to this clone: The germline gene is not matched at one end of the junction; a read error may be the cause. V usage is TRBV7-9 and J usage is TRBJ1-4; 10 bases agree with TRBD1. The germline gives CDR1 SEHNR, CDR2 FQNEAQ (reference sequence). The CDR3 extends over 17 amino acids. CDR3 bases: TGTTCCAGCAGCTTTGTAGGGGGGACAGGGGCCGGCGAAAAACTGTTTTTT. Translation gives CSSSFVGGTGAGEKLFF.

The chain joins TRBV28 to TRBJ2-6; D gene ambiguous. The CDR3 contains 13 residues. The V end was cut by 6 bases, the J end by 2 bases, with 5 bases between. Germline-derived CDR1 and CDR2 are MDHEN and SYDVKM. The CDR3, as DNA: TGTGCCAGCAGCCCTGCTGGGGCCAACGTCCTGACTTTC. Translation gives CASSPAGANVLTF.

The CDR3 loop reads CASSLNTLSEQYF. In DNA, the CDR3 is TGTGCCAGCAGCTTAAATACTTTAAGTGAGCAGTACTTC. V and J are TRBV7-2 and TRBJ2-7; D not resolved. V was cut by 2 bases and J by 7 bases, with 12 bases left in between. CDR1 is SGHTA, CDR2 FQGNSA, per germline. This CDR3 has 13 residues.

The gene calls are TRBV28 and TRBJ1-2; 10 bases line up with TRBD1. Losses at the gene ends were 8 bases for V and 3 bases for J; bases not matched to a gene: 15. The CDR3 runs to 17 residues. Per germline, CDR1 MDHEN and CDR2 SYDVKM. The CDR3 spells CASHTPGTGVGHYGYTF. In DNA, the CDR3 is TGTGCCAGCCACACACCCGGGACAGGGGTAGGGCACTATGGCTACACCTTC.

As concerns this clone: Relative to the germline gene, one junction end is altered; a read error may explain this. This sequence joins TRBV7-7 and TRBJ2-7, with D maybe TRBD1 (6 bases). Germline V gives CDR1 SSHAT, CDR2 FNYEAQ (reference sequence). The length of the CDR3 is 15 residues. This CDR3 reads CASSPLTGFSYEQYF. CDR3 in DNA: TGTGCTAGCAGCCCACTAACAGGGTTCTCCTACGAGCAGTACTTC.

V gene TRBV10-2 combines with J gene TRBJ2-1; D not resolved. This CDR3 has 15 residues. The germline V gene has CDR1 WSHSY and CDR2 SAAADI. Trimming pared 3 bases from V and 0 bases from J, leaving 9 bases between. Here the CDR3 reads CASSDISSSYNEQFF. For the CDR3, the DNA is TGCGCCAGCAGTGATATCTCGAGCTCCTACAATGAGCAGTTCTTC.

The V gene is TRBV7-2, the J gene TRBJ2-1, with D tentatively TRBD2 (6 bases). This CDR3 has 11 amino acids. CDR1 and CDR2 (germline): SGHTA, FQGNSA. Trimming took 9 bases from V and 10 from J, leaving 13 bases between them. For the CDR3, the DNA is TGTGCCAGAGGGTGGGGGGTAGAGCAGTTCTTC. Its protein is CARGWGVEQFF. Drawing the rest from reference TRBV7-2 and TRBJ2-1, the complete variable domain is GAGVSQSPSNKVTEKGKDVELRCDPISGHTALYWYRQSLGQGLEFLIYFQGNSAPDKSGLPSDRFSAERTGGSVSTLTIQRTQQEDSAVYLCARGWGVEQFFGPGTRLTVL.

This chain joins TRBV18 and TRBJ2-7; tentative D call: TRBD2 (5 bases). Looked up from germline, CDR1 is KGHSH and CDR2 is LQKENI. CDR3 length: 13 amino acids. V lost 6 bases and J 6 bases, leaving 15 bases between the germline ends. As DNA, the CDR3 is TGTGCCAGCTCTCCCGCTAAGCGGTCCGAGCAGTACTTC. It translates to CASSPAKRSEQYF.

The J gene is TRBJ1-2, the V gene TRBV4-3; the D is unclear. Germline V gene data show CDR1 as LGHNA and CDR2 as YSLEER. V dropped 0 bases and J dropped 3 bases, with 11 bases sitting between them. The CDR3 contains 15 residues. CDR3 sequence: CASSQDNGGYYGYTF. The CDR3 region has the DNA TGCGCCAGCAGCCAAGATAACGGCGGTTACTATGGCTACACCTTC.

In DNA form, the CDR3 reads TGTGCCAGCAGTACCCGGACAGGGGGCCTCGAAAAACTGTTTTTT. This gives the protein CASSTRTGGLEKLFF. V gene TRBV27 combines with J gene TRBJ1-4; 11 nucleotides line up with TRBD1. The CDR3 length is 15 residues. CDR1 MNHEY and CDR2 SMNVEV come from the germline V gene (reference sequence). After removal of 5 bases from V and 8 bases from J, the junction contained 7 bases not matched to a gene.

V and J are TRBV19 and TRBJ1-5; 8 bases match TRBD1. Germline assignment: CDR1 LNHDA and CDR2 SQIVND (reference sequence). This CDR3 spans 15 amino acids. V was pared by 3 bases and J by 2 bases, with 3 bases of the junction left unmatched. CDR3 protein: CASSITGGGNQPQHF. The DNA of the CDR3 is TGTGCCAGTAGTATCACAGGGGGAGGCAATCAGCCCCAGCATTTT.

This clone was detected only once. The chain couples TRBV6-1 to TRBJ1-5, with a tentative D call TRBD1 (6 bases). V was clipped by 6 bases and J by 4 bases, with 10 bases between them. The CDR3 has 13 amino acids. Germline CDR1 reads MNHNS; CDR2 reads SASEGT. In nucleotides, the CDR3 is TGTGCCAGCAGCCAACAGGGAAATCAGCCCCAGCATTTT. The encoded protein is CASSQQGNQPQHF.

The rearrangement joins TRBV28 to TRBJ2-3, with 10 bases identical to TRBD2. Germline loops: CDR1 MDHEN, CDR2 SYDVKM. The J segment lost 8 bases and the V segment lost 9 bases, leaving 8 bases of the junction unmatched. CDR3 length: 13 residues. The DNA of the CDR3 is TGTGCCAGTAGCGGGAGGCCGGAGGGTACGCAGTATTTT. As protein: CASSGRPEGTQYF. The full variable domain, completed using reference TRBV28 and TRBJ2-3, is DVKVTQSSRYLVKRTGEKVFLECVQDMDHENMFWYRQDPGLGLRLIYFSYDVKMKEKGDIPEGYSVSREKKERFSLILESASTNQTSMYLCASSGRPEGTQYFGPGTRLTVL.

This clone turned up a few times. The chain combines TRBV4-2 with TRBJ2-7; D is possibly TRBD2 (5 bases). The CDR3 is 13 residues long. Trimming shortened V by 4 bases and J by 6 bases, and 13 bases separated the two germline ends. Looked up from germline, CDR1 is LGHNA and CDR2 is YNFKEQ. CDR3 sequence (DNA): TGTGCCAGCAGCCCGATGAGGAGGCTCGAGCAGTACTTC. Amino acids: CASSPMRRLEQYF.

J is TRBJ2-1 and V is TRBV19; TRBD2 might be the D (5 bases). From germline, CDR1 is LNHDA and CDR2 SQIVND (reference sequence). With 2 bases removed from V and 0 bases from J, the gap between germline ends came to 11 bases. CDR3 length: 16 residues. CDR3 nucleotides: TGTGCCAGTAGTATAATGTGGGAGAGCTCCTACAATGAGCAGTTCTTC. It is translated as CASSIMWESSYNEQFF. Supplemented by reference TRBV19 and TRBJ2-1, the full variable domain reads DGGITQSPKYLFRKEGQNVTLSCEQNLNHDAMYWYRQDPGQGLRLIYYSQIVNDFQKGDIAEGYSVSREKKESFPLTVTSAQKNPTAFYLCASSIMWESSYNEQFFGPGTRLTVL.

The chain has TRBV30 and TRBJ1-1; no clear D gene. This CDR3 is 16 amino acids long. Trimming took off 2 bases at V and 3 bases at J, with 19 bases between the two ends. Per germline, CDR1 GTSNPN and CDR2 SVGIG (reference sequence). The CDR3 bases are TGTGCCTGGAGTCGGCGAGGAAGACTATCGGACACTGAAGCTTTCTTT. Its protein product is CAWSRRGRLSDTEAFF.

The rearrangement joins TRBV7-8 to TRBJ2-1, with TRBD2 matching 8 bases. This CDR3 comprises 16 residues. Unmatched junction bases numbered 8, after V lost 2 bases and J lost 5 bases. The germline V gene encodes CDR1 SGHVS and CDR2 FQNEAQ. Here the CDR3 reads CASSLRLVAGNNEQFF. CDR3 DNA: TGTGCCAGCAGCTTAAGGTTGGTAGCGGGAAACAATGAGCAGTTCTTC.

This clone appeared a single time. The chain recombines TRBV7-8 with TRBJ1-2; D is perhaps TRBD1 (6 bases). V shed 2 bases and J shed 5 bases, with 12 bases lying between them. This CDR3 is built from 14 residues. Germline CDR1 reads SGHVS; CDR2 reads FQNEAQ. DNA for the CDR3: TGTGCCAGCAGCTTAAGGGAGGGGGGGTATGGCTACACCTTC. Its translation is CASSLREGGYGYTF.

The table lists this clone with a few counts. V usage is TRBV5-4 and J usage is TRBJ1-2; a possible D gene is TRBD1 (6 bases). The CDR3 length is 13 residues. The V gene lost 4 bases and the J gene lost 8 bases, with 15 bases spanning the gap. Germline-derived CDR1 and CDR2 are SGHNT and YYREEE (reference sequence). CDR3 region: CASSPEQGSGYTF. The CDR3 coding sequence is TGTGCCAGCAGCCCAGAACAGGGAAGCGGCTACACCTTC.

The chain recombines TRBV27 with TRBJ2-1; the match to TRBD1 covers 10 bases. CDR1 is MNHEY, CDR2 SMNVEV, per germline (reference sequence). The CDR3 is 15 residues long. J was trimmed by 5 bases and V by 4 bases; bases with no gene match: 5. The CDR3 spells CASSSRQGANNEQFF. For the CDR3, the DNA is TGTGCCAGCAGTTCCCGACAGGGGGCCAACAATGAGCAGTTCTTC.

The sample holds one count of this clone. The rearrangement joins TRBV5-4 to TRBJ1-6, with D unclear. The V gene lost 3 bases and the J gene lost 5 bases, with 9 bases spanning the gap. Germline V gene sequence: CDR1 SGHNT, CDR2 YYREEE (reference sequence). The CDR3 runs 14 residues. This CDR3 reads CASSSYRNNSPLHF. The CDR3 DNA reads as TGTGCCAGCAGCTCTTACAGAAATAATTCACCCCTCCACTTT.